Sequencing of this T cell receptor (beta chain) was carried out in a study of cytomegalovirus exposure and HLA in healthy donors. Overall study results and limits: Accurate prediction of HLA-A and HLA-B alleles (for most subjects) was reportedly achieved from TCR beta sequences.

13 Jbeta primers and 60 Vbeta primers were used for the PCR. Measured with immunoSEQ multiplex PCR; TCRdb has only the in-frame clones, and not every one. Here the sample spans 110,000 to 150,000 clones, 65% to 80% being singletons. Trimming pared 3 bases from V and 0 bases from J, leaving 11 bases between. The CDR3 has 16 residues. Germline values: CDR1 MNHEY, CDR2 SVGAGI. As regards this clone: Its antigen is as yet unknown.

The sequence came from a woman in her 50s in good health and CMV-seropositive. V and J are TRBV6-5 and TRBJ1-4, with D possibly TRBD1 on 5 matching bases. The sequenced sample was PBMCs. In DNA form, the CDR3 reads TGTGCCAGCAGTTATTCAGGGCCTGCAACTAATGAAAAACTGTTTTTT. Translation: CASSYSGPATNEKLFF.